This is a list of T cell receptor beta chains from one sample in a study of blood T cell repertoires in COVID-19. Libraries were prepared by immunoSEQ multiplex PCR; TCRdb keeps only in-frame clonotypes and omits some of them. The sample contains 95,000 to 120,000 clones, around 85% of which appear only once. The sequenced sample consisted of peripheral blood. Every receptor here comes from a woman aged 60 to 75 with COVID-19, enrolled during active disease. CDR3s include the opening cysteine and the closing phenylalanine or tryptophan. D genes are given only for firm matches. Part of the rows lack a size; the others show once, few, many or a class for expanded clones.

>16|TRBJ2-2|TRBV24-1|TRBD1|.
TGTGCCACCAGTGACCCCGGACAGGGGAACACCGGGGAGCTGTTTTTT
CATSDPGQGNTGELFF
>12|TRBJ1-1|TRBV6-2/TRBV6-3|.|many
TGTGCCAGCAGCATCGACGGGTTCGAAGCTTTCTTT
CASSIDGFEAFF
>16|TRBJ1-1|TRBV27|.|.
TGTGCCAGCAGTGCAGACAGCATGCGTCGGAACACTGAAGCTTTCTTT
CASSADSMRRNTEAFF
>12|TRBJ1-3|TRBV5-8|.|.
TGTGCCAGCAGCTTGTATGGAAACACCATATATTTT
CASSLYGNTIYF
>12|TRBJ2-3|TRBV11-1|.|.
TGTGCCAGCAGTCCCACAGCAGATACGCAGTATTTT
CASSPTADTQYF
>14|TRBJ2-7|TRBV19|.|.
TGTGCCAGTAGTTCCTTAGGTGGGCCCTACGAGCAGTACTTC
CASSSLGGPYEQYF
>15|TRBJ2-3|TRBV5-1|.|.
TGCGCCAGCAGCCCGGATGGGGCTAGCACAGATACGCAGTATTTT
CASSPDGASTDTQYF
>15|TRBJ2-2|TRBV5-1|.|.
TGCGCCAGCAGCCCTCAGGGGCTTGGCACCGGGGAGCTGTTTTTT
CASSPQGLGTGELFF
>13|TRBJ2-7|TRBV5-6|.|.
TGTGCCAGCAGCGGCTGGCAGGGCCACGAGCAGTACTTC
CASSGWQGHEQYF
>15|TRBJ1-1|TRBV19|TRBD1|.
TGTGCCAGTAGTAACACCGGGACAGTGAACACTGAAGCTTTCTTT
CASSNTGTVNTEAFF
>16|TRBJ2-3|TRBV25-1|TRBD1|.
TGTGCCAGCAGTGATTGGACAGGGGCGATCACAGATACGCAGTATTTT
CASSDWTGAITDTQYF
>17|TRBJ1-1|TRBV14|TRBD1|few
TGTGCCAGCAGCCAAGCCCACGGACAGGGGCAGAACACTGAAGCTTTCTTT
CASSQAHGQGQNTEAFF
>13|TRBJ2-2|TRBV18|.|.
TGTGCCAGCTCACCGGAGGAGGCCGGGGAGCTGTTTTTT
CASSPEEAGELFF
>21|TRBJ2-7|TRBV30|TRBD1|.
TGTGCCTGGAGTGTACAGGGGGAATATCGTTCTAGCCAAGCTTCCCCTTCCGAGCAGTACTTC
CAWSVQGEYRSSQASPSEQYF
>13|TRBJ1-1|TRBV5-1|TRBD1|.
TGCGCCAGCAGTCTTTACAGGGGGACTGAAGCTTTCTTT
CASSLYRGTEAFF
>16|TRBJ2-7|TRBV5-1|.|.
TGCGCCAGCAGCTTGGCAGCACAGGGACCCTGGGACGAGCAGTACTTC
CASSLAAQGPWDEQYF
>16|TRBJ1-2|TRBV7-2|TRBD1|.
TGTGCCAGCAGCTTGAACCGGGACAGTAAGAACTATGGCTACACCTTC
CASSLNRDSKNYGYTF
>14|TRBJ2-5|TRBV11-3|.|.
TGTGCCAGCAGCCCTACAGGGCGGGTCGAGACCCAGTACTTC
CASSPTGRVETQYF
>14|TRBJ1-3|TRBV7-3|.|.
TGTGCCGGCAGTCCTGACAGCTCTGGAAACACCATATATTTT
CAGSPDSSGNTIYF
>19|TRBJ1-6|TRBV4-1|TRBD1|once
TGCGCCAGCAGCCACCCAGCGGACAGGGCGAGGTCCTATAATTCACCCCTCCACTTT
CASSHPADRARSYNSPLHF
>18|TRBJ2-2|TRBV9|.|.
TGTGCCAGCAGCGTAGAAGGTTTATGGGAGACGGCCCCCGGGGAGCTGTTTTTT
CASSVEGLWETAPGELFF
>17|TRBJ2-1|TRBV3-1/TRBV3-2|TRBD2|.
TGTGCCAGCAGCCAAGAAGTATTTAGCGGGGGGGAAGATGAGCAGTTCTTC
CASSQEVFSGGEDEQFF